Given below is one T cell receptor beta chain in context. Its antigen is undetermined. This sample is part of a study of T cell responses to AZD1222 COVID-19 vaccine. Using immunoSEQ multiplex PCR, the repertoire was profiled, and TCRdb retains in-frame clones only, with some absent. The table records about 140,000 clones, roughly 82% of them present only once. Per germline, CDR1 SGHTS and CDR2 YDEGEE. CDR3 length: 16 residues. Trimming removed 0 bases from V and 4 bases from J; junction bases left unmatched: 6. Whole-study findings and limits: Baseline testing showed seropositivity in only a handful of AZD1222 recipients. Samples come after the peak T cell response, not at day 14.

The source is an adult in good health. The material was peripheral blood, obtained on day 0 of AZD1222 vaccination. The chain employs TRBV5-8 and TRBJ1-1; 10 nucleotides align to TRBD1. The CDR3 coding sequence is TGTGCCAGCAGCTTGGGACAGGGGGCCGTTGGCACTGAAGCTTTCTTT. Amino acid sequence: CASSLGQGAVGTEAFF.